Given below is one T cell receptor beta chain in context. Its antigen is not identified. This sample was included in a study of CD8 T cells in Susac syndrome. Reverse transcription of roughly 0.5 to 1 ug RNA was performed with random hexamers. TCRdb re-derived calls from the immunoSEQ multiplex PCR reads in MiXCR, one entry per CDR3 protein. The sample holds 70,000 to 100,000 distinct CDR3 sequences; 95% to 97% are singletons and the top ten take around 0.41%. CDR1 and CDR2 from the germline V gene are DFQATT and SNEGSKA (reference sequence). V lost 5 bases to trimming and J lost 9 bases, with 23 bases between them. This CDR3 is 15 amino acids long. The study's findings and limits: As the study acknowledged, the number of individuals who were part of its TCR sequencing and HLA analysis was relatively small. Clonal CD8+ expansion in Susac was highest in TEMRA cells and active patients.

The sequenced sample was CD8+ T cells from PBMCs. The sequence came from a human donor with Susac syndrome. The V and J genes are TRBV20-1 and TRBJ2-1; D gene unclear. The CDR3 region is CSASPPDGAYLEQFF. DNA for the CDR3: TGCAGTGCTTCCCCCCCGGACGGAGCTTATCTTGAGCAGTTCTTC.